This TCR beta chain was obtained from a study of blood T cell repertoires in COVID-19. This table comes from immunoSEQ multiplex PCR, and its TCRdb copy is limited to in-frame clones, with some not included. The profile covers roughly 17,000 clones, with roughly nine tenths appearing a single time and 10% taken by the ten largest. This clone was observed a single time. V dropped 7 bases and J dropped 2 bases, with 13 bases sitting between them. The CDR3 has 13 amino acids. Germline CDR1 and CDR2: SGHDT and YYEEEE. The specimen was peripheral blood. The V call is TRBV5-6, the J call TRBJ2-7, with D perhaps TRBD2 (7 bases). The sequence derives from a man of 80 years or more with acute or convalescent COVID-19. CDR3 protein: CASARGLTYEQYF. The CDR3, as DNA: TGTGCCAGCGCGCGGGGGCTCACCTACGAGCAGTACTTC.